The 5 T cell receptor beta chains in this list originate from one sample, sequenced in a study of T cell responses to AZD1222 COVID-19 vaccine. Sequenced by immunoSEQ multiplex PCR; TCRdb stores in-frame clones only, minus some. Found here are 93,000 or so clones, 80% to 90% of them singletons; the top ten hold approximately 22%. The specimen was peripheral blood, collected on day 0 of AZD1222 vaccination. These receptors originate from an adult in good health.

The V gene is TRBV5-1, the J gene TRBJ1-3; D may be TRBD1 (6 bases). CDR3 size: 15 residues. Trimming took off 3 bases at V and 2 bases at J, with 12 bases between the two ends. The V gene's germline CDR1 is SGHRS and CDR2 YFSETQ. The CDR3 loop reads CASSSLQGTGNTIYF. Written as DNA, the CDR3 is TGCGCCAGCAGCTCGCTACAGGGTACTGGAAACACCATATATTTT. Drawing the rest from reference TRBV5-1 and TRBJ1-3, the complete variable domain is KAGVTQTPRYLIKTRGQQVTLSCSPISGHRSVSWYQQTPGQGLQFLFEYFSETQRNKGNFPGRFSGRQFSNSRSEMNVSTLELGDSALYLCASSSLQGTGNTIYFGEGSWLTVV.

The V gene is TRBV7-2, the J gene TRBJ1-1, with D uncertain. This CDR3 has 12 residues. Germline V gives CDR1 SGHTA, CDR2 FQGNSA. The ends were cut back, 1 base at V and 11 bases at J, with 11 bases in the middle. CDR3 residues: CASSLDGRSAFF. CDR3 sequence (DNA): TGTGCCAGCAGCTTAGATGGGAGAAGCGCTTTCTTT.

The gene calls are TRBV28 and TRBJ2-1; no reliable D call. The V gene lost 2 bases and the J gene lost 4 bases, with 9 bases spanning the gap. CDR1 and CDR2 (germline): MDHEN, SYDVKM. CDR3 length: 14 residues. The CDR3 here is CASSLAPIYNEQFF. As DNA, the CDR3 is TGTGCCAGCAGTTTAGCCCCCATTTACAATGAGCAGTTCTTC.

This chain joins TRBV6-5 and TRBJ2-1; 9 positions match TRBD2. This CDR3 is built from 12 residues. Trimming removed 7 bases from V and 10 bases from J; junction bases left unmatched: 5. Germline assignment: CDR1 MNHEY and CDR2 SVGAGI. CDR3 nucleotide sequence: TGTGCCAGCACCCGCAGCGGGGGGGAGCAGTTCTTC. This codes for CASTRSGGEQFF.

V is TRBV30 and J is TRBJ2-3; D not resolved. This CDR3 contains 12 residues. Germline CDR1 GTSNPN, CDR2 SVGIG (reference sequence). V was pared by 2 bases and J by 7 bases, with 10 bases between. CDR3 sequence reads: CAWSRLSNTQYF. In DNA, the CDR3 is TGTGCCTGGAGTAGACTGTCGAATACGCAGTATTTT.